The entry below gives a single TCR beta chain sequence along with its context. This entry belongs to a study of cytomegalovirus exposure and HLA in healthy donors. The table came from immunoSEQ multiplex PCR; TCRdb's copy has only in-frame clones and leaves some out. The sample has 150,000 to 200,000 clones, over 80% seen once. Germline V gene lookup returns CDR1 LGHNA and CDR2 YSLEER. This CDR3 is 18 amino acids long. Losses at the gene ends were 2 bases for V and 4 bases for J; bases not matched to a gene: 4. Source material: PBMCs. The genes are TRBV4-3 and TRBJ2-2; 16 positions match TRBD2. The sequence came from a man aged 30 to 39 in good health and CMV-seropositive. CDR3 region: CASSQRGLAGGSTGELFF. CDR3 DNA sequence: TGCGCCAGCAGCCAAAGGGGACTAGCGGGGGGGAGCACCGGGGAGCTGTTTTTT.